There are a few counts of the clone carrying this T cell receptor beta chain. A clone one base away is much larger, so this may be a read error. Using a J-beta primer mix together with a sample-barcoded 5' primer, a second PCR was run for about 6 to 12 cycles. MiXCR, applied by TCRdb to the 5' RACE reads, yields one record per CDR3 protein. The profile shows under 800,000 distinct CDR3 sequences, roughly 45% of them singletons. These data belong to a study of blood T cells in healthy people across ages. The CDR3 consists of 15 residues. From germline, CDR1 is SQVTM and CDR2 ANQGSEA. The source material was blood. This TCR was recovered from a woman between 55 and 75 years old in good health. The genes are TRBV29-1 and TRBJ2-1; maybe TRBD2 (5 bases). Near its end, the DNA agrees better with TRBJ2-7, so the J call may be wrong. This CDR3 reads CSVEEWASRYNEQYF. The CDR3 DNA is TGCAGCGTTGAAGAGTGGGCTAGCAGATACAATGAGCAGTACTTC.